The clone carrying this T cell receptor (beta chain) was observed a handful of times. Its antigen is not known. These data originate in a study of T-cell memory formation after mild COVID-19. Study-wide context: Each donor largely had its own TCR clusters.

With constant-segment primers, 5'RACE yielded cDNA libraries of TCR alpha and TCR beta that carried sample barcodes and UMIs. TCRdb redid the calling of the 5' RACE reads with MiXCR, one entry per CDR3 protein. The sample yields about 430,000 distinct CDR3 sequences, approximately 18% seen once. Germline CDR1 DFQATT, CDR2 SNEGSKA (reference sequence). V lost 0 bases, J lost 4 bases, and 5 bases stayed unmatched. The CDR3 runs to 15 residues. Study-level results: Among clones contracting day 15 to 85, CD4/CD8 was balanced, whereas later expanders leaned CD4+.

Sequencing used PBMCs or a T cell subset sorted from them (not recorded which). The V gene is TRBV20-1, the J gene TRBJ2-5; the match to TRBD2 covers 10 bases. This TCR was recovered from a man aged 18 to 30 who had mild COVID-19 (a few samples of this study predate the infection). Cell type and time point are not known. The CDR3 spells CSARDGSGGPETQYF. DNA for the CDR3: TGCAGTGCTAGAGATGGTAGCGGGGGGCCAGAGACCCAGTACTTC.